This is a list of T cell receptor beta chains from one sample in a study of T cells in Graves' hyperthyroidism and ophthalmopathy. In TCRdb, the multiplex PCR reads were re-called with MiXCR into one record per CDR3 protein. The sample holds hundreds of thousands of distinct CDR3 sequences, around 19% seen once. Source material: blood. All receptors come from a woman aged 50 to 65 with Graves' hyperthyroidism that later progressed to Graves' ophthalmopathy. CDR3s include the opening cysteine and the closing phenylalanine or tryptophan. A D gene is named only where the DNA matches it firmly. Rows give clone size only sometimes, using once, few, many, or a class for an expanded clone.

D: .
size: many
J: TRBJ1-2
V: TRBV15
CDR3: CASRPGLNYGYTF
DNA: TGTGCCAGCAGGCCGGGACTCAACTATGGCTACACCTTC

D: .
size: few
J: TRBJ2-3
V: TRBV12-3/TRBV12-4
CDR3: CASSLGANRAADTQYF
DNA: TGTGCCAGCAGTTTAGGGGCCAACAGGGCGGCAGATACGCAGTATTTT

D: .
size: .
J: TRBJ1-1
V: TRBV7-9
CDR3: CASSTTEPNTEAFF
DNA: TGTGCCAGCAGCACAACAGAGCCGAACACTGAAGCTTTCTTT

D: .
size: few
J: TRBJ1-2
V: TRBV6-2/TRBV6-3
CDR3: CASGRGSANYGYTF
DNA: TGTGCCAGCGGGCGAGGGTCAGCCAACTATGGCTACACCTTC

D: TRBD2
size: .
J: TRBJ2-3
V: TRBV20-1
CDR3: CSAHSGGATDTQYF
DNA: TGCAGTGCTCATAGCGGGGGGGCCACAGATACGCAGTATTTT

D: .
size: many
J: TRBJ2-3
V: TRBV20-1
CDR3: CSARVGGEGSDTQYF
DNA: TGCAGTGCTAGAGTCGGCGGGGAAGGGTCAGATACGCAGTATTTT

D: .
size: .
J: TRBJ2-2
V: TRBV2
CDR3: CATNQGLNTGELFF
DNA: TGTGCCACAAATCAGGGCCTGAACACCGGGGAGCTGTTTTTT

D: TRBD1
size: many
J: TRBJ2-3
V: TRBV20-1
CDR3: CSAQGAQTDTQYF
DNA: TGCAGTGCCCAGGGGGCGCAGACAGATACGCAGTATTTT

D: .
size: many
J: TRBJ1-6
V: TRBV12-3/TRBV12-4
CDR3: CASSLGTAVGNSPLHF
DNA: TGTGCCAGCAGTTTAGGGACGGCCGTCGGGAATTCACCCCTCCACTTT

D: .
size: few
J: TRBJ2-1
V: TRBV6-2/TRBV6-3
CDR3: CASSYYGPYNEQFF
DNA: TGTGCCAGCAGTTACTATGGACCTTACAATGAGCAGTTCTTC

D: TRBD1
size: few
J: TRBJ2-2
V: TRBV27
CDR3: CASSSTPRQGATGELFF
DNA: TGTGCCAGCAGTTCCACCCCACGACAGGGGGCCACCGGGGAGCTGTTTTTT

D: .
size: few
J: TRBJ2-1
V: TRBV5-4
CDR3: CASSLARSRADEQFF
DNA: TGTGCCAGCAGCTTGGCCCGATCCAGGGCCGATGAGCAGTTCTTC

D: TRBD1
size: .
J: TRBJ1-1
V: TRBV3-1
CDR3: CASSPGQGVATEAFF
DNA: TGTGCCAGCAGCCCGGGACAGGGAGTTGCGACTGAAGCTTTCTTT

D: .
size: many
J: TRBJ1-1
V: TRBV5-1
CDR3: CASTGGSGNTEAFF
DNA: TGCGCCAGCACCGGGGGATCTGGGAACACTGAAGCTTTCTTT

D: TRBD1
size: many
J: TRBJ2-1
V: TRBV11-2
CDR3: CASSLSHPGQVMKIEQFF
DNA: TGTGCCAGCAGCTTGAGCCACCCGGGACAGGTGATGAAAATTGAGCAGTTCTTC

D: .
size: many
J: TRBJ2-7
V: TRBV5-1
CDR3: CASSSSVVGRTYEQYF
DNA: TGCGCCAGCAGCTCTAGTGTAGTCGGGAGAACCTACGAGCAGTACTTC

D: .
size: many
J: TRBJ1-1
V: TRBV3-1
CDR3: CASSQRPTEAFF
DNA: TGTGCCAGCAGCCAAAGACCGACTGAAGCTTTCTTT

D: .
size: .
J: TRBJ1-1
V: TRBV19
CDR3: CASSIALGRGDTEAFF
DNA: TGTGCCAGTAGTATAGCCCTGGGGCGTGGGGACACTGAAGCTTTCTTT

D: .
size: .
J: TRBJ1-5
V: TRBV10-2
CDR3: CASTTDSNQPQHF
DNA: TGCGCCAGCACCACCGATAGCAATCAGCCCCAGCATTTT

D: TRBD2
size: .
J: TRBJ2-1
V: TRBV11-2
CDR3: CASSLTSGGHLPVEQFF
DNA: TGTGCCAGCAGCCTGACTAGCGGGGGCCACCTCCCGGTTGAGCAGTTCTTC

D: .
size: many
J: TRBJ2-2
V: TRBV12-3/TRBV12-4
CDR3: CASSSLLGAAGELFF
DNA: TGTGCCAGCAGTTCTCTTTTGGGGGCTGCCGGGGAGCTGTTTTTT

D: .
size: many
J: TRBJ2-7
V: TRBV7-9
CDR3: CASSRPGPFYEQYF
DNA: TGTGCCAGCAGCAGACCGGGACCCTTCTACGAGCAGTACTTC

D: .
size: few
J: TRBJ2-5
V: TRBV7-9
CDR3: CASTPLGAPAETQYF
DNA: TGTGCCAGCACCCCCCTGGGGGCTCCAGCGGAGACCCAGTACTTC

D: .
size: .
J: TRBJ1-1
V: TRBV20-1
CDR3: CSARLAGPNTEAFF
DNA: TGCAGTGCTAGATTGGCGGGTCCGAACACTGAAGCTTTCTTT

D: TRBD1
size: many
J: TRBJ1-6
V: TRBV20-1
CDR3: CSAKRGDRGRSPLHF
DNA: TGCAGTGCTAAGAGGGGGGACAGGGGGCGGTCACCCCTCCACTTT

D: .
size: many
J: TRBJ1-5
V: TRBV3-1
CDR3: CASSATGDSNQPQHF
DNA: TGTGCCAGCAGCGCAACAGGAGATAGCAATCAGCCCCAGCATTTT